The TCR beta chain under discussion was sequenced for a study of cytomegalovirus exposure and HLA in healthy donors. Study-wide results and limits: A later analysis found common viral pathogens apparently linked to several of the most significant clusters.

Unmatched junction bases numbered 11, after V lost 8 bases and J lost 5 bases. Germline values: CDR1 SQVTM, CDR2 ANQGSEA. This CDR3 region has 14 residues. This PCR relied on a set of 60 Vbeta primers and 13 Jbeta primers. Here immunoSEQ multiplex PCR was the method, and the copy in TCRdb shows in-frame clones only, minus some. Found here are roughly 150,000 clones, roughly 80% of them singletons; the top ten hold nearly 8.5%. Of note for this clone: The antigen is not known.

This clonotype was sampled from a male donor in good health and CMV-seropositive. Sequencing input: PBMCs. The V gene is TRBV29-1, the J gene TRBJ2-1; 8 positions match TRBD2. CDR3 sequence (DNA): TGCAGCCTCTATCGTAGCGGGATGCACAATGAGCAGTTCTTC. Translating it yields CSLYRSGMHNEQFF.